The T cell receptor beta chain described here comes from a study of blood T cell repertoires in COVID-19. Libraries were prepared by immunoSEQ multiplex PCR; TCRdb keeps only in-frame clonotypes and omits some of them. The top ten hold about 5.4% of the sample, which has a few hundred thousand clones, less than 90% seen once. In its sample, this clone was seen a few times. CDR3 length: 13 residues. The germline gives CDR1 LGHDT, CDR2 YNNKEL (reference sequence). Deletions cut 3 bases from V and 8 bases from J, with 11 bases between. The rearrangement uses TRBV3-1 (or the pseudogene TRBV3-2) and TRBJ2-1; TRBD2 might be the D (5 bases). The source of this sequence is a woman in her forties or fifties who had recovered from COVID-19. Material: PBMCs or T cells enriched from blood (not recorded which). DNA for the CDR3: TGTGCCAGCAGCCAGCTAGCCTGGTATGAGCAGTTCTTC. As protein: CASSQLAWYEQFF.